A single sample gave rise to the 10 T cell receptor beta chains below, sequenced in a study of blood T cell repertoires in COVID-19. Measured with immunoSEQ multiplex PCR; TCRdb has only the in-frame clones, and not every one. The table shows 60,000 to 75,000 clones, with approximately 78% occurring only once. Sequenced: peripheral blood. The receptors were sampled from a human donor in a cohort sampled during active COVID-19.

The CDR3 coding sequence is TGCGCCAGCAGCCCGCAACCGGGGGGGACCACCGGGGAGCTGTTTTTT. Its protein is CASSPQPGGTTGELFF. The J gene is TRBJ2-2, the V gene TRBV5-1, with TRBD2 matching 8 bases. V dropped 4 bases and J dropped 4; count of bases not matched to a gene: 9. The CDR3 length is 16 residues. From germline, CDR1 is SGHRS and CDR2 YFSETQ.

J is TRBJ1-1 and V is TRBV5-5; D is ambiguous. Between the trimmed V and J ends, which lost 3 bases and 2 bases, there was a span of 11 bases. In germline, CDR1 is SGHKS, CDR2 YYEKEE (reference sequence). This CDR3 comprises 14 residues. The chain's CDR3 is CASSWPTTNTEAFF. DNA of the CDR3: TGTGCCAGCAGCTGGCCAACTACCAACACTGAAGCTTTCTTT.

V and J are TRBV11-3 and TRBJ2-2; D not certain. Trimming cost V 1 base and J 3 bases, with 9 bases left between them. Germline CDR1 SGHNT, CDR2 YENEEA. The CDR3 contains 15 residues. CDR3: CASSLGEAHTGELFF. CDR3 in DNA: TGTGCCAGCAGCTTAGGAGAGGCGCACACCGGGGAGCTGTTTTTT.

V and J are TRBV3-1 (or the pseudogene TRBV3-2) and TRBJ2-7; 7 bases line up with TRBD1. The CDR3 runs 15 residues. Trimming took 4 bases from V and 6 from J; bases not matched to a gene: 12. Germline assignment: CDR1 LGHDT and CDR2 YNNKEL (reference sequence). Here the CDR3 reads CASSLPGQSVGEQYF. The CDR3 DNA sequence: TGTGCCAGCAGCCTTCCGGGACAGAGCGTTGGCGAGCAGTACTTC.

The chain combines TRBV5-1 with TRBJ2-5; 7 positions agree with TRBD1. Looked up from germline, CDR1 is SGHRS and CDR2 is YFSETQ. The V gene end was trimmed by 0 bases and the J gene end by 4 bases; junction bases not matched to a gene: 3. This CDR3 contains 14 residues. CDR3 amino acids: CASSLGRDRETQYF. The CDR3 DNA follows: TGCGCCAGCAGCTTGGGCCGGGACAGAGAGACCCAGTACTTC.

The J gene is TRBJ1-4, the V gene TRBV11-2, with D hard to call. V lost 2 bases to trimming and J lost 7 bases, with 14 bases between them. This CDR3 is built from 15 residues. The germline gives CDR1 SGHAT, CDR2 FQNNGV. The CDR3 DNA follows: TGTGCCAGCAGCTTAATGAAATATACTGGTGAAAAACTGTTTTTT. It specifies CASSLMKYTGEKLFF.

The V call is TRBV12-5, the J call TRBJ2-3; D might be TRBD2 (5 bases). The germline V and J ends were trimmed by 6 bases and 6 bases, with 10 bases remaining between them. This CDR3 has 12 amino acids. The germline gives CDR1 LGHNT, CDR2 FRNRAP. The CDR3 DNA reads TGTGCTAGTGGCACGTCGGGGGATACGCAGTATTTT. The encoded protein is CASGTSGDTQYF. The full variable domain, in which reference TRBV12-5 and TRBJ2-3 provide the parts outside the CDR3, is DARVTQTPRHKVTEMGQEVTMRCQPILGHNTVFWYRQTMMQGLELLAYFRNRAPLDDSGMPKDRFSAEMPDATLATLKIQPSEPRDSAVYFCASGTSGDTQYFGPGTRLTVL.

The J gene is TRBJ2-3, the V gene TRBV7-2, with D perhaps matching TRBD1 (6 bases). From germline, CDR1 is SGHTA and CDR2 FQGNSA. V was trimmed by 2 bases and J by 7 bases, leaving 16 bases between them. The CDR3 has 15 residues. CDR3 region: CASSLRGGIPNTQYF. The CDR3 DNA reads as TGTGCCAGCAGCTTACGTGGGGGCATCCCCAATACGCAGTATTTT.

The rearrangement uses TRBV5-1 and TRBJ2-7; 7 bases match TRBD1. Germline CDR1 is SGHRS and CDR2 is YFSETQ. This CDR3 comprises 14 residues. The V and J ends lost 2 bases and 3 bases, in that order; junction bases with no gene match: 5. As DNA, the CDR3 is TGCGCCAGCAGCTTATACAGGGGTAGCTACGAGCAGTACTTC. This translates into CASSLYRGSYEQYF.

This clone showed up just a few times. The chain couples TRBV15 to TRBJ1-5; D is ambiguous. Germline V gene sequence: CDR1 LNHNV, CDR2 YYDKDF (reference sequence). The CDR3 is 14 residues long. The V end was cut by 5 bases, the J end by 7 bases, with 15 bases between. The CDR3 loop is CATSLPGSRQPQHF. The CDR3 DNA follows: TGTGCCACCAGCCTCCCGGGGAGCCGCCAGCCCCAGCATTTT. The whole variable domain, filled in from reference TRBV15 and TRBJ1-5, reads DAMVIQNPRYQVTQFGKPVTLSCSQTLNHNVMYWYQQKSSQAPKLLFHYYDKDFNNEADTPDNFQSRRPNTSFCFLDIRSPGLGDTAMYLCATSLPGSRQPQHFGDGTRLSIL.